These T cell receptor beta chains were read from a single sample in a study of beta chain features in type 1 diabetes. The assay was immunoSEQ multiplex PCR, and TCRdb's table has in-frame clones only and misses some. The top ten hold around 0.13% of the sample, which has about 47,000 clones, roughly 47% seen once. Sequenced: stem cell memory CD4+ T cells from blood. Every receptor here comes from a man aged 30-40 years with type 1 diabetes. The conserved cysteine and the conserved F or W are not part of the CDR3 here. A D gene is named only where the DNA matches it firmly.

v_call: TRBV28
d_call: .
j_call: TRBJ2-7
cdr3_aa: ASRGALFYEQY

v_call: TRBV18
d_call: TRBD1
j_call: TRBJ2-1
cdr3_aa: ASSQLGQGANEQF

v_call: TRBV28
d_call: TRBD1
j_call: TRBJ2-7
cdr3_aa: ASSNRDSHEQY

v_call: TRBV29-1
d_call: TRBD2
j_call: TRBJ2-1
cdr3_aa: SVAGLGSYNEQF

v_call: TRBV19
d_call: .
j_call: TRBJ1-1
cdr3_aa: ASSIQGLTNTEAF

v_call: TRBV7-9
d_call: .
j_call: TRBJ2-5
cdr3_aa: ASSPYQETQY

v_call: TRBV29-1
d_call: TRBD1
j_call: TRBJ1-2
cdr3_aa: SVEQGGTGVRGYT

v_call: TRBV28
d_call: .
j_call: TRBJ1-5
cdr3_aa: ASNNGGIGQPQH

v_call: TRBV29-1
d_call: .
j_call: TRBJ2-5
cdr3_aa: SGGQLGETQY

v_call: TRBV7-2
d_call: .
j_call: TRBJ2-3
cdr3_aa: ASSSRSTRGTDTQY

v_call: TRBV9
d_call: TRBD1
j_call: TRBJ2-1
cdr3_aa: ASSPPVGQGVFNEQF

v_call: TRBV5-1
d_call: TRBD2
j_call: TRBJ2-1
cdr3_aa: ASSVGLASYNEQF

v_call: TRBV25-1
d_call: TRBD2
j_call: TRBJ2-3
cdr3_aa: ASSDWGGTDTQY

v_call: TRBV5-1
d_call: TRBD1
j_call: TRBJ2-5
cdr3_aa: ASSLVLGQDQGTQY

v_call: TRBV28
d_call: TRBD1
j_call: TRBJ2-1
cdr3_aa: ASSPLDRVEQF

v_call: TRBV28
d_call: TRBD2
j_call: TRBJ2-7
cdr3_aa: ASSPLAGGRYEQY

v_call: TRBV6-5
d_call: .
j_call: TRBJ2-2
cdr3_aa: ASSSHGQGGFGELF

v_call: TRBV6-5
d_call: .
j_call: TRBJ2-5
cdr3_aa: ASSYAGTGETQY

v_call: TRBV6-6
d_call: .
j_call: TRBJ2-7
cdr3_aa: ASSRGPLYEQY

v_call: TRBV5-4
d_call: TRBD2
j_call: TRBJ2-1
cdr3_aa: ASSFGLAGRGEQF

v_call: TRBV6-5
d_call: TRBD1
j_call: TRBJ1-5
cdr3_aa: ASSLTGGRNQPQH

v_call: TRBV28
d_call: .
j_call: TRBJ2-3
cdr3_aa: ASSLSGYTQY

v_call: TRBV30
d_call: .
j_call: TRBJ2-1
cdr3_aa: AYGTEQF

v_call: TRBV27
d_call: TRBD1
j_call: TRBJ1-4
cdr3_aa: ASSPWTGSEKLF

v_call: TRBV10-3
d_call: TRBD2
j_call: TRBJ2-7
cdr3_aa: AIKTAAGVSYEQY

v_call: TRBV15
d_call: TRBD1
j_call: TRBJ1-1
cdr3_aa: ATSLRTGIPAF

v_call: TRBV2
d_call: TRBD2
j_call: TRBJ2-2
cdr3_aa: ASSARLAGGELF

v_call: TRBV6-6
d_call: .
j_call: TRBJ1-3
cdr3_aa: ASSYSGSSGNTIY

v_call: TRBV27
d_call: TRBD2
j_call: TRBJ2-7
cdr3_aa: ASSLHSSGILYEQY

v_call: TRBV28
d_call: .
j_call: TRBJ1-2
cdr3_aa: ASSPGYYGYT

v_call: TRBV18
d_call: .
j_call: TRBJ2-6
cdr3_aa: ASSGLSRANVLT

v_call: TRBV6-4
d_call: .
j_call: TRBJ2-1
cdr3_aa: ASKLAESSYNEQF

v_call: TRBV7-9
d_call: .
j_call: TRBJ2-7
cdr3_aa: ASRALRGGNSYEQY

v_call: TRBV7-2
d_call: TRBD2
j_call: TRBJ2-7
cdr3_aa: ASSFLASGSHEQY

v_call: TRBV7-3
d_call: TRBD2
j_call: TRBJ2-1
cdr3_aa: ASSLTSASGSYNEQF

v_call: TRBV28
d_call: .
j_call: TRBJ1-5
cdr3_aa: ASSFRGRGSNQPQH

v_call: TRBV19
d_call: TRBD2
j_call: TRBJ2-1
cdr3_aa: ASSIEGGRGSNEQF

v_call: TRBV5-4
d_call: .
j_call: TRBJ2-2
cdr3_aa: ASSLLDTGELF

v_call: TRBV13
d_call: TRBD2
j_call: TRBJ2-7
cdr3_aa: ASSRTSSGRAYEQY

v_call: TRBV28
d_call: .
j_call: TRBJ1-2
cdr3_aa: ASSLGVWARGYT

v_call: TRBV11-2
d_call: .
j_call: TRBJ2-7
cdr3_aa: ASSLYYEQY

v_call: TRBV27
d_call: TRBD1
j_call: TRBJ1-5
cdr3_aa: ASSPLGTGQIVGQPQH

v_call: TRBV6-5
d_call: .
j_call: TRBJ2-1
cdr3_aa: ASTSDYSLGNEQF

v_call: TRBV5-1
d_call: .
j_call: TRBJ1-1
cdr3_aa: ASSRVLNTEAF

v_call: TRBV5-1
d_call: TRBD1
j_call: TRBJ1-1
cdr3_aa: ASSADRGKAF

v_call: TRBV11-3
d_call: .
j_call: TRBJ1-1
cdr3_aa: ASSLGGGREAF

v_call: TRBV7-3
d_call: .
j_call: TRBJ2-5
cdr3_aa: ASSLQGLGETQY

v_call: TRBV9
d_call: .
j_call: TRBJ1-5
cdr3_aa: ASSVDVSQPQH